The source of this T cell receptor beta chain is a study of beta chain features in type 1 diabetes. Study-level results: Among patients with Type 1 diabetes, TCRB CDR3s were moderately but significantly shorter in every one of the four CD4+ subsets. PCR could preferentially amplify shorter templates, alike in patients and controls.

TCRB transcripts that were expressed got sequenced, as all of the isolated RNA had been reverse transcribed. Naive, central memory and regulatory T cell samples produced a mean of about 3.5 million reads. TCRdb's table, derived via immunoSEQ multiplex PCR, lists solely in-frame clones and lacks some. The table records 250,000 to 300,000 clones, more than 13% of them present only once. The CDR3 has 13 residues. Trimming cost V 5 bases and J 9 bases, with 16 bases left between them. The germline gives CDR1 MDHEN, CDR2 SYDVKM. As for this clone: Its specificity is unknown.

The sample consisted of naive CD4+ T cells from blood. The source of this sequence is a man aged 25-45 years with type 1 diabetes. The chain employs TRBV28 and TRBJ1-1; D not certain. The CDR3 DNA sequence: TGTGCCAGCAGTGCGGATCGACGGAGAAAAGCTTTCTTT. Translated: CASSADRRRKAFF. Using reference TRBV28 and TRBJ1-1 for the parts outside the CDR3, the full variable domain is DVKVTQSSRYLVKRTGEKVFLECVQDMDHENMFWYRQDPGLGLRLIYFSYDVKMKEKGDIPEGYSVSREKKERFSLILESASTNQTSMYLCASSADRRRKAFFGQGTRLTVV.